Listed below are T cell receptor beta chains from one sample, sequenced in a study of CD8 T cells in ankylosing spondylitis. TCRdb reprocessed the 5' RACE reads via MiXCR and lists one record per CDR3 protein. The sample holds over 450,000 distinct CDR3 sequences, roughly 12% seen once. The specimen sequenced was blood, either unsorted or a sorted T cell fraction (not recorded which). The receptors here all came from a male donor with ankylosing spondylitis. Each CDR3 is given with its conserved first and last residue. A D gene is named only where the DNA matches it firmly. Clone size is shown for a subset of rows, as once, few, many or a class of expanded clone.

d_gene | j_gene | v_gene | abundance | CDR3nt | CDR3aa
- | TRBJ2-7 | TRBV20-1 | - | TGCAGTGCTAGAGGGGAACTAGATATTAACTACGAGCAGTACTTC | CSARGELDINYEQYF
TRBD1 | TRBJ1-2 | TRBV9 | - | TGTGCCATCAGCGCCTCGGACAGGCTCTATGGCTACACCTTC | CAISASDRLYGYTF
- | TRBJ2-5 | TRBV29-1 | few | TGCAGCACCCGCGAGGGGACAAAGTACCAAGAGACCCAGTACTTC | CSTREGTKYQETQYF
- | TRBJ2-5 | TRBV12-3/TRBV12-4 | few | TGTGCCAGCAGTTCGACGGACAGTGGGACTAAAGAGACCCAGTACTTC | CASSSTDSGTKETQYF
TRBD1 | TRBJ1-5 | TRBV5-1 | - | TGCGCCAGCAGATGGGGGGACAGGGGGTTCCAGGAGCCCCAGCATTTT | CASRWGDRGFQEPQHF
- | TRBJ1-1 | TRBV5-1 | many | TGCGCCAGCAGCTTGACAGGGTGGACTGAAGCTTTCTTT | CASSLTGWTEAFF
- | TRBJ2-7 | TRBV10-3 | - | TGTGCCACACTGCGGGACGTCTCCTACGAGCAGTACTTC | CATLRDVSYEQYF
TRBD1 | TRBJ1-1 | TRBV20-1 | few | TGCAGTGCTTTTTCCGGGACAGGGGGCTGGGAAGCTTTCTTT | CSAFSGTGGWEAFF
- | TRBJ2-3 | TRBV6-4 | - | TGTGCCAGCAGTCCCTCTGTCGGGAGTGGAACAGATACGCAGTATTTT | CASSPSVGSGTDTQYF
- | TRBJ2-5 | TRBV7-9 | once | TGTGCCAGCAGCTTAAGCCTTAGGGAGACCCAGTACTTC | CASSLSLRETQYF
TRBD2 | TRBJ2-7 | TRBV9 | - | TGTGCCAGCAGCAGGCAGGTGGAGCGGGAGGGGGCCGAGCAGTACTTC | CASSRQVEREGAEQYF
- | TRBJ2-2 | TRBV2 | - | TGTGCCAGCTCCCGGGCCCAACTAGGGGAGCTGTTTTTT | CASSRAQLGELFF
TRBD2 | TRBJ2-3 | TRBV29-1 | - | TGCAGCGTTTTCGGGGACCCAGAGGCGGGGGATACGGGGCAGTATTTT | CSVFGDPEAGDTGQYF
TRBD1 | TRBJ2-1 | TRBV5-1 | few | TGCGCCAGCAGCGAAGGGACAGGGAGGGATGAGCAGTTCTTC | CASSEGTGRDEQFF
- | TRBJ2-1 | TRBV12-3/TRBV12-4 | few | TGTGCCAGCAGTCCGCGGTGGGGAAAGAGATACAATGAGCAGTTCTTC | CASSPRWGKRYNEQFF
TRBD1 | TRBJ1-5 | TRBV2 | - | TGTGCCAGCAGTGAAAGGAGGGACAGGGATCAGCCCCAGCATTTT | CASSERRDRDQPQHF
TRBD2 | TRBJ2-3 | TRBV15 | - | TGTGCCACCAGCAAACTAGCGGGAGATACAGATACGCAGTATTTT | CATSKLAGDTDTQYF
TRBD1 | TRBJ2-1 | TRBV7-2 | few | TGTGCCAGCAGCTCACAGGGGGCGGAGCAGTTCTTC | CASSSQGAEQFF
- | TRBJ2-4 | TRBV20-1 | many | TGCAGTGCTAGAGAGGGGGCTCTAGCCAAAAACATTCAGTACTTC | CSAREGALAKNIQYF
- | TRBJ1-3 | TRBV5-1 | - | TGCGCCAGCAGCTTGGACCTTGGTAGCTCTGGAAACACCATATATTTT | CASSLDLGSSGNTIYF
TRBD2 | TRBJ2-3 | TRBV20-1 | - | TGCAGTGCTCAGACTCCGGGACTAGCGGGAAGCACAGATACGCAGTATTTT | CSAQTPGLAGSTDTQYF
- | TRBJ2-3 | TRBV12-3/TRBV12-4 | many | TGTGCCAGCAGTGTGCCGCCCCCAGATACGCAGTATTTT | CASSVPPPDTQYF
- | TRBJ1-3 | TRBV3-1 | many | TGTGCCAGCAGCCCCTCCGGAAACACCATATATTTT | CASSPSGNTIYF
- | TRBJ1-4 | TRBV5-1 | few | TGCGCCAGCACATCAGAGACAGGCCGGAATGAAAAACTGTTTTTT | CASTSETGRNEKLFF
TRBD1 | TRBJ1-4 | TRBV20-1 | - | TGCAGTGCTACCCAAACGGACAGGGGTGAAAAACTGTTTTTT | CSATQTDRGEKLFF
- | TRBJ2-7 | TRBV5-1 | many | TGCGCCAGCAGCTCCACAGGGTGGGGAGAGATTTCCTACGAGCAGTACTTC | CASSSTGWGEISYEQYF
- | TRBJ1-1 | TRBV7-9 | few | TGTGCCAGCAGCCAAATGGGGGGGGGCACTGAAGCTTTCTTT | CASSQMGGGTEAFF
TRBD1 | TRBJ1-1 | TRBV9 | - | TGTGCCAGCGGCAAACAGGGGGGGAACACTGAAGCTTTCTTT | CASGKQGGNTEAFF
- | TRBJ1-1 | TRBV5-1 | few | TGCGCCAGCAGCTTGGACGGACAGAAGAACACTGAAGCTTTCTTT | CASSLDGQKNTEAFF
- | TRBJ2-2 | TRBV27 | many | TGTGCCAGCAGTTTTGTGATCGGGGAGCTGTTTTTT | CASSFVIGELFF
- | TRBJ1-6 | TRBV11-2 | few | TGTGCCAGCAGCTTAGAACGGGGAGGAAATTCACCCCTCCACTTT | CASSLERGGNSPLHF
- | TRBJ2-1 | TRBV2 | - | TGTGCCAGCAGTGGTGAATACAATGAGCAGTTCTTC | CASSGEYNEQFF
- | TRBJ1-5 | TRBV12-3/TRBV12-4 | - | TGTGCCAGCAGTTTACGACCGGATCAGCCCCAGCATTTT | CASSLRPDQPQHF
- | TRBJ2-1 | TRBV3-1 | - | TGTGCCAGCAGCCCAAGAGGGCTAGTCCCCTACAATGAGCAGTTCTTC | CASSPRGLVPYNEQFF
- | TRBJ2-1 | TRBV21-1 | - | TGTGCCAGCAAGGGACAGGGGGCTCACAATGAGCAGTTCTTC | CASKGQGAHNEQFF
- | TRBJ2-6 | TRBV12-3/TRBV12-4 | few | TGTGCCAGCCAAGAGGGGGGCTCTGGGGCCAACGTCCTGACTTTC | CASQEGGSGANVLTF
- | TRBJ1-2 | TRBV14 | few | TGTGCCAGCAGCCAAGGGGTGCACTATGGCTACACCTTC | CASSQGVHYGYTF
- | TRBJ2-1 | TRBV7-2 | many | TGTGCCAGCAGCACTCGGGAGACTGAGCAGTTCTTC | CASSTRETEQFF
- | TRBJ1-6 | TRBV20-1 | - | TGCAGTGCTAGAGCCGGGACCGGGGACTCACCCCTCCACTTT | CSARAGTGDSPLHF
- | TRBJ2-1 | TRBV6-5 | - | TGTGCCAGCAGTTACTCGAGGCGCCAGCGGGCGGGTGAGCAGTTCTTC | CASSYSRRQRAGEQFF
- | TRBJ2-3 | TRBV20-1 | few | TGCAGTGCTAGAGTCCGGGTGGCGGGAATACCCGGCGCGCAGTATTTT | CSARVRVAGIPGAQYF
- | TRBJ1-6 | TRBV20-1 | - | TGCAGTGCTAGAGATCTTAGGCAGGGAGGTCATTCACCCCTCCACTTT | CSARDLRQGGHSPLHF
- | TRBJ2-1 | TRBV29-1 | many | TGCAGCGTTGATAGCCAGGGCTACAATGAGCAGTTCTTC | CSVDSQGYNEQFF